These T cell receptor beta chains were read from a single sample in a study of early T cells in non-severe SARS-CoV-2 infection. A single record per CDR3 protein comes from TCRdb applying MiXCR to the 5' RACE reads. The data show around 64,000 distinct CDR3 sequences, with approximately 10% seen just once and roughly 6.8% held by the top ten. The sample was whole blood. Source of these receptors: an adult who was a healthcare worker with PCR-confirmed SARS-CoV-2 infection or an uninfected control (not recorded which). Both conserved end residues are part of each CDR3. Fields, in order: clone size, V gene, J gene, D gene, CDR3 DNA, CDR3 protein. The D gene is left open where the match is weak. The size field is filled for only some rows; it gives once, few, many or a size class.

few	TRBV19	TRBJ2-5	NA	TGTGCCAGTAGTATGGGGACGGGGAAATGGACCCAGTACTTC	CASSMGTGKWTQYF
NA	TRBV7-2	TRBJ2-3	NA	TGTGCCAGCAGCTTAGCGGGTAGCACAGATACGCAGTATTTT	CASSLAGSTDTQYF
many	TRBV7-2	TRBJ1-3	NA	TGTGCCAGCAGCTTCCTTACAGGGTCTGGAAACACCATATATTTT	CASSFLTGSGNTIYF
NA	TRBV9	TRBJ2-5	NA	TGTGCCAGCAGCAAGGGACCGCAAGAGACCCAGTACTTC	CASSKGPQETQYF
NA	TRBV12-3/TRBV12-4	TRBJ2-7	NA	TGTGCCAGCAGTTTACGACAGGCCCCCTACGAGCAGTACTTC	CASSLRQAPYEQYF
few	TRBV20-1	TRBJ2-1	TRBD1	TGCAGTGCTAGAGGGTACAGGGACAGTGGCAATGAGCAGTTCTTC	CSARGYRDSGNEQFF
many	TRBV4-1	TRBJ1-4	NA	TGCGCCAGCAGCCAAGTTTTCTTGCCGACATTTAATGAAAAACTGTTTTTT	CASSQVFLPTFNEKLFF
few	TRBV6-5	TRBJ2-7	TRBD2	TGTGCCAGCAGATTATCGAGCGGGGGGCCGACGCAGTACTTC	CASRLSSGGPTQYF
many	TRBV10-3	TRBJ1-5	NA	TGTGCCATCAGTGTCGATTCCAATCAGCCCCAGCATTTT	CAISVDSNQPQHF
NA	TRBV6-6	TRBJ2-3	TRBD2	TGTGCCAGCAAGCTAGCGGGGGATCACACAGATACGCAGTATTTT	CASKLAGDHTDTQYF
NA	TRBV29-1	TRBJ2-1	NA	TGCAGCGGGTCCGGGAGCTCCTACAATGAGCAGTTCTTC	CSGSGSSYNEQFF
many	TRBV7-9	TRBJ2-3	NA	TGTGCCAGCAGCTTAGACAGGGCGGGTACAGATACGCAGTATTTT	CASSLDRAGTDTQYF
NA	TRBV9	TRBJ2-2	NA	TGTGCCAGCAGCGTAGATGCTTTCCGCGGGGAGCTGTTTTTT	CASSVDAFRGELFF
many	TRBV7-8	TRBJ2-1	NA	TGTGCCAGCAGCTCCCAGCCCTTAACGGGGCTATACAATGAGCAGTTCTTC	CASSSQPLTGLYNEQFF
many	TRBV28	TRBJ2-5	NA	TGTGCCAGCAGAGAGATAGGGCTGGAGACCCAGTACTTC	CASREIGLETQYF
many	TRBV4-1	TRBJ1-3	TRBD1	TGCGCCAGCAGCCCAAGACAGGGGATCTCTGGAAACACCATATATTTT	CASSPRQGISGNTIYF
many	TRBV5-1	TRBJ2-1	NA	TGCGCCAGCAGCTTGGACGAGGGGCAGGGGTACAATGAGCAGTTCTTC	CASSLDEGQGYNEQFF
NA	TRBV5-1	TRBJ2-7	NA	TGCGCCAGCAGCTTGGACCCGCCGCTTCAGTACTTC	CASSLDPPLQYF
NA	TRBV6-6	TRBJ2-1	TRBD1	TGTGCCAGCAGTTACCTAGACAGGGGACAGTTCTTC	CASSYLDRGQFF
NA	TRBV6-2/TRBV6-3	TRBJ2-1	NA	TGTGCCAGCAGTCAGAGACAGGGACTAGGGGGTGAGCAGTTCTTC	CASSQRQGLGGEQFF